This TCR beta chain appears in the sequencing data of a study of T-cell memory formation after mild COVID-19. Overall study: Clusters of TCRs were largely donor specific.

Per germline, CDR1 KGHDR and CDR2 SFDVKD. V dropped 3 bases and J dropped 0; count of bases not matched to a gene: 10. This CDR3 spans 17 amino acids. Study-wide points: Clones that contracted from day 15 to 85 had balanced CD4/CD8; later expanders were CD4+ biased.

Via MiXCR, TCRdb re-called the 5' RACE reads, giving one row per CDR3 protein. There are 85,000 to 130,000 distinct CDR3 sequences in the sample; about 15% occur only once, and 28% lies in the top ten. This clonotype was observed a handful of times. Its antigen is not known. Sequencing used PBMCs or a T cell subset sorted from them (not recorded which). The sequence was obtained from an adult woman who had mild COVID-19 (a few samples of this study predate the infection). Cell type and time point are not known. This sequence joins TRBV24-1 and TRBJ2-7, with 7 bases lining up with TRBD1. CDR3 sequence: CATSDDGSQGVSYEQYF. The CDR3 coding sequence is TGTGCCACCAGTGATGATGGGTCTCAGGGGGTCTCCTACGAGCAGTACTTC.